One sample yielded the 5 T cell receptor beta chains listed below, sequenced in a study of T cell responses to AZD1222 COVID-19 vaccine. Sequencing used immunoSEQ multiplex PCR; TCRdb keeps in-frame clones, though not all of them. The sample has approximately 57,000 clones; roughly 86% are singletons. Sequenced material: peripheral blood, taken on day 0 of AZD1222 vaccination. The receptors come from an adult in good health.

The rearrangement uses TRBV5-3 and TRBJ1-4; 8 bases align to TRBD1. TRBV5-3 qualifies as an ORF whose function is uncertain. The CDR3 length is 13 residues. V was pared by 5 bases and J by 7 bases, with 4 bases of the junction left unmatched. CDR3 sequence: CARSQGAGEKLFF. CDR3 bases: TGTGCCAGAAGTCAGGGGGCAGGTGAAAAACTGTTTTTT.

J is TRBJ1-5 and V is TRBV18; TRBD1 matches 8 bases. This CDR3 contains 16 residues. With V trimmed by 2 bases and J by 2 bases, 5 bases remained unmatched. The germline CDR1 and CDR2 sequences are KGHSH and LQKENI. The CDR3 coding sequence is TGTGCCAGCTCACCAACACAGGGGGGAGGCAATCAGCCCCAGCATTTT. Its translation: CASSPTQGGGNQPQHF.

The rearrangement links TRBV5-4 to TRBJ2-7, with D maybe TRBD2 (6 bases). V was shortened by 9 bases and J by 2 bases, with 18 bases between the two germline ends. The CDR3 sequence is 14 residues long. Germline V gene lookup returns CDR1 SGHNT and CDR2 YYREEE (reference sequence). The CDR3 DNA follows: TGTGCCACCTTCCAGCGGGTGGAAGCCTACGAGCAGTACTTC. It encodes CATFQRVEAYEQYF.

This chain connects TRBV29-1 to TRBJ1-1, with D tentatively TRBD1 (5 bases). Trimming stripped 7 bases from V and 1 base from J, with 13 bases between. The CDR3 consists of 13 residues. Looked up from germline, CDR1 is SQVTM and CDR2 is ANQGSEA. The CDR3 DNA reads TGCAGCGCATCCGGGGCCCGGAACACTGAAGCTTTCTTT. This codes for CSASGARNTEAFF. Variable domain in full (rest from reference TRBV29-1 and TRBJ1-1): SAVISQKPSRDICQRGTSLTIQCQVDSQVTMMFWYRQQPGQSLTLIATANQGSEATYESGFVIDKFPISRPNLTFSTLTVSNMSPEDSSIYLCSASGARNTEAFFGQGTRLTVV.

The rearrangement joins TRBV6-5 to TRBJ1-5; 10 nucleotides align to TRBD1. Germline CDR1 MNHEY, CDR2 SVGAGI. V shed 7 bases and J 3 bases; nucleotides not matched to a gene: 6. The CDR3 is 15 amino acids. The CDR3 nucleotides are TGTGCCAGCAAGCGAGGGACAGGGGCCAATCAGCCCCAGCATTTT. Translation: CASKRGTGANQPQHF.